The rows below give T cell receptor beta chains drawn from one sample of a study of T cell responses to AZD1222 COVID-19 vaccine. Sequencing was performed with immunoSEQ multiplex PCR; in TCRdb, only in-frame clones are kept and a portion is missing. The sample carries about 120,000 clones, around 90% recorded once. The sample consisted of peripheral blood, taken on day 0 of AZD1222 vaccination. The origin of the receptors is an adult in good health. CDR3s include the opening cysteine and the closing phenylalanine or tryptophan. The D gene is left open where the match is weak. Clone sizes are given selectively: once, few, many, or a class where the clone is expanded.

V	size	J	D	CDR3	DNA
TRBV29-1	NA	TRBJ1-1	NA	CSVVELDPQAFF	TGCAGCGTTGTAGAGTTGGACCCGCAAGCTTTCTTT
TRBV27	NA	TRBJ2-7	NA	CASRDRWSYEQYF	TGTGCCAGCAGAGACAGGTGGTCCTACGAGCAGTACTTC
TRBV5-1	NA	TRBJ2-1	NA	CASSLASSSNEQFF	TGCGCCAGCAGCTTGGCCTCTAGTAGCAATGAGCAGTTCTTC
TRBV5-5	NA	TRBJ1-1	NA	CASSFRPMNTEAFF	TGTGCCAGCAGCTTTCGACCCATGAACACTGAAGCTTTCTTT
TRBV27	NA	TRBJ1-4	NA	CASRRGGDNEKLFF	TGTGCCAGCAGGAGGGGCGGGGATAATGAAAAACTGTTTTTT
TRBV30	NA	TRBJ1-3	NA	CAWLRESGTIYF	TGTGCCTGGCTCAGGGAGTCGGGCACCATATATTTT
TRBV7-9	NA	TRBJ1-2	NA	CASTVGDHYGYTF	TGTGCCAGCACCGTGGGGGACCACTATGGCTACACCTTC
TRBV3-1/TRBV3-2	NA	TRBJ2-7	NA	CASSQEWRSEGYEQYF	TGTGCCAGCAGCCAAGAATGGCGTTCCGAAGGGTACGAGCAGTACTTC
TRBV30	NA	TRBJ2-5	NA	CAWSVGTQETQYF	TGTGCCTGGAGTGTAGGCACTCAAGAGACCCAGTACTTC
TRBV19	NA	TRBJ1-5	NA	CASISSGARATYSNQPQHF	TGTGCCAGTATTTCCTCAGGGGCCCGAGCGACATATAGCAATCAGCCCCAGCATTTT
TRBV2	NA	TRBJ2-7	NA	CASRAGVEVGEQYF	TGTGCCAGCAGGGCCGGGGTGGAGGTAGGCGAGCAGTACTTC
TRBV11-3	NA	TRBJ2-3	TRBD2	CASSRGVAGAIDTQYF	TGTGCCAGCAGCCGCGGGGTAGCGGGGGCAATAGATACGCAGTATTTT
TRBV3-1/TRBV3-2	once	TRBJ1-6	NA	CASSRGPQSPLHF	TGTGCCAGCAGCCGAGGGCCGCAGTCACCCCTCCACTTT
TRBV6-5	once	TRBJ1-1	NA	CAASRGGSEAFF	TGTGCCGCTTCCCGGGGCGGCAGTGAAGCTTTCTTT
TRBV2	NA	TRBJ1-1	NA	CASSETGSTEAFF	TGTGCCAGCAGTGAAACCGGGTCCACTGAAGCTTTCTTT
TRBV18	NA	TRBJ2-1	TRBD2	CASSGTSGETYNEQFF	TGTGCCAGCTCAGGGACTAGCGGGGAGACCTACAATGAGCAGTTCTTC
TRBV10-3	NA	TRBJ1-2	NA	CAISESSREDGYTF	TGTGCCATCAGTGAGTCGAGCAGGGAGGACGGCTACACCTTC
TRBV29-1	NA	TRBJ2-7	NA	CSVYPVGPSYEQYF	TGCAGCGTGTATCCGGTGGGACCTTCCTACGAGCAGTACTTC
TRBV7-9	NA	TRBJ1-2	NA	CASSFGDAGGYTF	TGTGCCAGCAGCTTCGGGGACGCAGGGGGCTACACCTTC
TRBV7-9	NA	TRBJ2-1	TRBD2	CASNLSGASGEDEQFF	TGTGCCAGCAACCTCTCAGGGGCTAGCGGGGAGGATGAGCAGTTCTTC
TRBV19	NA	TRBJ2-1	TRBD1	CASSVPGQVLTYNEQFF	TGTGCCAGTAGTGTCCCGGGACAGGTCCTAACCTACAATGAGCAGTTCTTC
TRBV10-3	NA	TRBJ2-7	TRBD1	CAISDPQGEQYF	TGTGCCATCAGTGACCCACAGGGGGAGCAGTACTTC
TRBV30	NA	TRBJ1-5	NA	CAWSVRGNQPQHF	TGTGCCTGGAGTGTACGAGGGAATCAGCCCCAGCATTTT
TRBV19	NA	TRBJ2-2	NA	CASSIMVNPDTGELFF	TGTGCCAGTAGTATAATGGTCAACCCTGACACCGGGGAGCTGTTTTTT
TRBV30	once	TRBJ1-2	NA	CAWTSRRRYTF	TGTGCCTGGACCAGCCGGAGGCGCTACACCTTC
TRBV9	NA	TRBJ1-5	NA	CASSVEGGSGQPQHF	TGTGCCAGCAGCGTAGAAGGGGGATCAGGACAGCCCCAGCATTTT
TRBV29-1	NA	TRBJ1-5	NA	CSVGGGNQPQHF	TGCAGCGTTGGGGGAGGGAATCAGCCCCAGCATTTT
TRBV5-1	NA	TRBJ2-5	TRBD2	CASSLASGGEETQYF	TGCGCCAGCAGCCTAGCTAGCGGGGGGGAAGAGACCCAGTACTTC
TRBV4-1	NA	TRBJ2-1	NA	CASSHPRATNNEQFF	TGCGCCAGCAGCCACCCCCGGGCGACCAACAATGAGCAGTTCTTC
TRBV6-5	NA	TRBJ1-4	TRBD1	CASSPKTGLGKLFF	TGTGCCAGCAGTCCAAAGACAGGGTTGGGGAAACTGTTTTTT
TRBV30	few	TRBJ1-1	NA	CAWKREFTEAFF	TGTGCCTGGAAGAGGGAGTTCACTGAAGCTTTCTTT
TRBV4-1	NA	TRBJ2-5	NA	CASSQRVIETQYF	TGCGCCAGCAGCCAGCGGGTAATAGAGACCCAGTACTTC
TRBV6-5	NA	TRBJ1-4	TRBD1	CASRNRGRTNEKLFF	TGTGCCAGCAGGAACAGGGGTCGTACTAATGAAAAACTGTTTTTT
TRBV5-1	NA	TRBJ2-3	NA	CASSLQVTDTQYF	TGCGCCAGCAGCTTGCAGGTCACAGATACGCAGTATTTT
TRBV27	NA	TRBJ2-7	NA	CASSTRGRSSSYEQYF	TGTGCCAGCAGTACCCGGGGACGGTCGAGCTCCTACGAGCAGTACTTC
TRBV12-3/TRBV12-4	NA	TRBJ1-1	NA	CASCDGNTEAFF	TGTGCCAGCTGCGACGGGAACACTGAAGCTTTCTTT
TRBV3-1/TRBV3-2	NA	TRBJ2-1	NA	CASSQGTAREQFF	TGTGCCAGCAGCCAAGGGACTGCGAGGGAGCAGTTCTTC
TRBV15	NA	TRBJ1-5	NA	CATTVNSNQPQHF	TGTGCCACCACAGTGAACAGCAATCAGCCCCAGCATTTT
TRBV4-2	NA	TRBJ1-1	NA	CASSQEVGGTEAFF	TGTGCCAGCAGCCAAGAGGTAGGGGGCACTGAAGCTTTCTTT
TRBV18	NA	TRBJ2-5	NA	CASSAGASEETQYF	TGTGCCAGTTCCGCAGGGGCATCCGAAGAGACCCAGTACTTC
TRBV6-2/TRBV6-3	once	TRBJ2-1	TRBD2	CASSPEKIVNSGGSTHEQFF	TGTGCCAGCAGCCCAGAAAAGATCGTCAATAGCGGGGGCTCCACCCATGAGCAGTTCTTC
TRBV11-1	NA	TRBJ2-7	TRBD1	CASSTRDRDYEQYF	TGTGCCAGCAGCACCCGGGACAGAGACTACGAGCAGTACTTC
TRBV5-6	NA	TRBJ1-1	NA	CASTRINTEAFF	TGTGCCAGCACAAGGATAAACACTGAAGCTTTCTTT
TRBV7-8	NA	TRBJ1-1	NA	CASSLDRGSTEAFF	TGTGCCAGCAGCTTAGATAGGGGGAGCACTGAAGCTTTCTTT
TRBV7-3	NA	TRBJ1-1	TRBD1	CASSLTGGNTEAFF	TGTGCCAGCAGCCTGACAGGGGGGAACACTGAAGCTTTCTTT
TRBV6-5	NA	TRBJ1-2	NA	CASSYGTIGSYGYTF	TGTGCCAGCAGTTACGGGACAATAGGATCCTATGGCTACACCTTC
TRBV19	NA	TRBJ2-6	NA	CASSMDVSGANVLTF	TGTGCCAGTAGTATGGACGTCTCTGGGGCCAACGTCCTGACTTTC
TRBV3-1/TRBV3-2	NA	TRBJ1-1	NA	CASSPGGGVSAEAFF	TGTGCCAGCAGCCCCGGTGGGGGAGTGAGTGCTGAAGCTTTCTTT
TRBV27	NA	TRBJ2-4	TRBD2	CASSLYLPTSGGAKNIQYF	TGTGCCAGCAGTTTATACTTACCGACTAGCGGGGGGGCCAAAAACATTCAGTACTTC
TRBV4-3	NA	TRBJ1-4	NA	CASSQDSQIANEKLFF	TGCGCCAGCAGCCAAGATTCACAGATAGCTAATGAAAAACTGTTTTTT